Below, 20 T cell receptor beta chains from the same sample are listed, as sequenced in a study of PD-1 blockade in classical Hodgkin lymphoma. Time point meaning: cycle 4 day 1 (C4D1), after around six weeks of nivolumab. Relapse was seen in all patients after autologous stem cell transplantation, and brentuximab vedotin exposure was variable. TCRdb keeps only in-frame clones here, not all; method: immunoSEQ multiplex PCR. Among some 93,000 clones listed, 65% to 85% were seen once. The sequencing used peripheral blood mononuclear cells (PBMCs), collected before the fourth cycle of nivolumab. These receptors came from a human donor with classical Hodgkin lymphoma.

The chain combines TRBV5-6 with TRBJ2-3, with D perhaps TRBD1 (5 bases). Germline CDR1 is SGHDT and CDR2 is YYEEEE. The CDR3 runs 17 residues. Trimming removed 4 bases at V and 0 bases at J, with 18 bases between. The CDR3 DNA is TGTGCCAGCAGCCCCCCTTGGGGCAGCCCTAGCACAGATACGCAGTATTTT. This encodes CASSPPWGSPSTDTQYF.

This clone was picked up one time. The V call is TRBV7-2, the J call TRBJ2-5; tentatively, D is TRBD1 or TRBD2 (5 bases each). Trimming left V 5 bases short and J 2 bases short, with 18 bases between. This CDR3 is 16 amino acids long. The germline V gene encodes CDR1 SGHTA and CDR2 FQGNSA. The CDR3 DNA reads TGTGCCAGCAGCCTTAATGGGGGAAATCTACAAGAGACCCAGTACTTC. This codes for CASSLNGGNLQETQYF.

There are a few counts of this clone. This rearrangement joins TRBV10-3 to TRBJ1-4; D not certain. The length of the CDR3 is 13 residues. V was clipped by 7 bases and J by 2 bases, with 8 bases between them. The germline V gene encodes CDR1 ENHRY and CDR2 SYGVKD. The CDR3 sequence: CAIKAGTNEKLFF. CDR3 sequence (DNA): TGTGCCATCAAGGCCGGCACTAATGAAAAACTGTTTTTT.

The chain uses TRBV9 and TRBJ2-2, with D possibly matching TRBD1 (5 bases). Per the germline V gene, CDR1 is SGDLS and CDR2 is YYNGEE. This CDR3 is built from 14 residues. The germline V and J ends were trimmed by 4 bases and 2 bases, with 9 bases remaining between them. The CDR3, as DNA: TGTGCCAGCAGCTCAACAGGAAACACCGGGGAGCTGTTTTTT. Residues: CASSSTGNTGELFF. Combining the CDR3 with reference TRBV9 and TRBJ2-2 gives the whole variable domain DSGVTQTPKHLITATGQRVTLRCSPRSGDLSVYWYQQSLDQGLQFLIQYYNGEERAKGNILERFSAQQFPDLHSELNLSSLELGDSALYFCASSSTGNTGELFFGEGSRLTVL.

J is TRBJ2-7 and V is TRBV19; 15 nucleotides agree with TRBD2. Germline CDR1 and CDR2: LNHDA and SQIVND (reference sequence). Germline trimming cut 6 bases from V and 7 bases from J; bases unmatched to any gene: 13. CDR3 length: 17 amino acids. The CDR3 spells CASSAGLAGGWVTEQYF. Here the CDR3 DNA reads TGTGCCAGTAGCGCGGGACTAGCGGGAGGATGGGTTACAGAGCAGTACTTC.

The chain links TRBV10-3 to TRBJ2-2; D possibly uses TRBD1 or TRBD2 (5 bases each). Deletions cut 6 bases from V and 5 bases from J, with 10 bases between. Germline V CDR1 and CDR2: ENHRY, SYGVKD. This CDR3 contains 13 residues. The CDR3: CAISGTETGELFF. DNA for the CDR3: TGTGCCATCAGCGGGACCGAGACCGGGGAGCTGTTTTTT.

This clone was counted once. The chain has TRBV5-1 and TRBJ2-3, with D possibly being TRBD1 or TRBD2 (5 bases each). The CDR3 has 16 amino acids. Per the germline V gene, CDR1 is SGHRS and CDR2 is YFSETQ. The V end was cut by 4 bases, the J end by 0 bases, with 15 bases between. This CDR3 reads CASSRDGYSSTDTQYF. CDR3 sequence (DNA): TGCGCCAGCAGCCGGGACGGTTATTCTAGCACAGATACGCAGTATTTT. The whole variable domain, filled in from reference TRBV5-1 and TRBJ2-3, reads KAGVTQTPRYLIKTRGQQVTLSCSPISGHRSVSWYQQTPGQGLQFLFEYFSETQRNKGNFPGRFSGRQFSNSRSEMNVSTLELGDSALYLCASSRDGYSSTDTQYFGPGTRLTVL.

This CDR3 reads CSVEVSGSSREQYF. CDR3 in DNA: TGCAGCGTTGAAGTTAGCGGGAGCAGCCGCGAGCAGTACTTC. The chain recombines TRBV29-1 with TRBJ2-7; 9 bases are a match to TRBD2. Germline V lookup: CDR1 SQVTM, CDR2 ANQGSEA. J gave up 6 bases and V 1 base, and 7 bases lay outside the gene matches. CDR3 length: 14 residues.

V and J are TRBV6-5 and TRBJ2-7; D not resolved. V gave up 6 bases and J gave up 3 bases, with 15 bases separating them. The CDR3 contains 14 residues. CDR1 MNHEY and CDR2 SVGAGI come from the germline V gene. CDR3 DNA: TGTGCCAGCAGCCGACCCGGGCGCAACTACGAGCAGTACTTC. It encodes CASSRPGRNYEQYF.

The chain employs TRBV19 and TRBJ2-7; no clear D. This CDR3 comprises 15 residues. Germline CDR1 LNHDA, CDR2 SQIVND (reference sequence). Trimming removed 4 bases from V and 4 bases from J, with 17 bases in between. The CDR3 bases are TGTGCCAGTAGTAATTCGGGTTTGTTAGATTACGAGCAGTACTTC. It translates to CASSNSGLLDYEQYF.

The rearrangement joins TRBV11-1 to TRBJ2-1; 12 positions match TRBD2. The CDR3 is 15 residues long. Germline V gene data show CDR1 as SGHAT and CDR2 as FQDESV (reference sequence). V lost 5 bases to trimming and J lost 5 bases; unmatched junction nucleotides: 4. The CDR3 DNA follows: TGTGCCAGCAGCCAAGGACTAGCGGGACACAATGAGCAGTTCTTC. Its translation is CASSQGLAGHNEQFF.

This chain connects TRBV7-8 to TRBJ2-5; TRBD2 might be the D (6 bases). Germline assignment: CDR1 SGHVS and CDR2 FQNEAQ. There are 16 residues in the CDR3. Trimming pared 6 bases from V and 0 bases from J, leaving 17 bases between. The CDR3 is CASSSRTGAYQETQYF. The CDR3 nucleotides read TGTGCCAGCAGTTCTCGAACGGGAGCGTACCAAGAGACCCAGTACTTC.

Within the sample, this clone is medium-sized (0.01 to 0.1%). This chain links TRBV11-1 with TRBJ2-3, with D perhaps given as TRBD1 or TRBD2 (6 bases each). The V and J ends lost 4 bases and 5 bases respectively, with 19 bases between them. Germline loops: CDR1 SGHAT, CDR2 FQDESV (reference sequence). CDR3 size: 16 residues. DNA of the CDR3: TGTGCCAGCAGCTGGGGGGCTGGGGGTGGGCTAGATACGCAGTATTTT. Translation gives CASSWGAGGGLDTQYF. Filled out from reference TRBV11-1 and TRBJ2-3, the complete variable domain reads EAEVAQSPRYKITEKSQAVAFWCDPISGHATLYWYRQILGQGPELLVQFQDESVVDDSQLPKDRFSAERLKGVDSTLKIQPAELGDSAMYLCASSWGAGGGLDTQYFGPGTRLTVL.

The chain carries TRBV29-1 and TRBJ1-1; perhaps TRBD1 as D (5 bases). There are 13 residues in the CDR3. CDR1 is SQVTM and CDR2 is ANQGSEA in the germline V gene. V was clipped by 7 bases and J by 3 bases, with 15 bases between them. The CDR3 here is CSGRQGSYTEAFF. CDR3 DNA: TGCAGCGGGCGCCAGGGCAGCTACACTGAAGCTTTCTTT. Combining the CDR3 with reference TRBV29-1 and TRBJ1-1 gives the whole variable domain SAVISQKPSRDICQRGTSLTIQCQVDSQVTMMFWYRQQPGQSLTLIATANQGSEATYESGFVIDKFPISRPNLTFSTLTVSNMSPEDSSIYLCSGRQGSYTEAFFGQGTRLTVV.

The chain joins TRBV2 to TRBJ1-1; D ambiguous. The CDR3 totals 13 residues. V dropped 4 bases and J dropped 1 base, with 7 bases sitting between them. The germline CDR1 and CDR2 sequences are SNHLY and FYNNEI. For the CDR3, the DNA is TGTGCCAGCAGTGGCGGGCCGAACACTGAAGCTTTCTTT. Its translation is CASSGGPNTEAFF. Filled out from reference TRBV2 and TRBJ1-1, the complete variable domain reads EPEVTQTPSHQVTQMGQEVILRCVPISNHLYFYWYRQILGQKVEFLVSFYNNEISEKSEIFDDQFSVERPDGSNFTLKIRSTKLEDSAMYFCASSGGPNTEAFFGQGTRLTVV.

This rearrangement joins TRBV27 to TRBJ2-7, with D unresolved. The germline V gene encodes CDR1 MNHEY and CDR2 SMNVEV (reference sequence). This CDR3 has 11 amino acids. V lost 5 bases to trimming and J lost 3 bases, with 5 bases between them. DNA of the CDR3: TGTGCCAGCAGTATCTTCTACGAGCAGTACTTC. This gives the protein CASSIFYEQYF.

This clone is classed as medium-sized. CDR3 amino acids: CASSRPGDEQFF. CDR3 nucleotide sequence: TGTGCCAGCAGCCGGCCTGGGGATGAGCAGTTCTTC. The chain joins TRBV7-9 to TRBJ2-1; D is uncertain. Germline V lookup: CDR1 SEHNR, CDR2 FQNEAQ (reference sequence). The CDR3 has 12 amino acids. Trimming removed 5 bases from V and 8 bases from J, with 10 bases in between.

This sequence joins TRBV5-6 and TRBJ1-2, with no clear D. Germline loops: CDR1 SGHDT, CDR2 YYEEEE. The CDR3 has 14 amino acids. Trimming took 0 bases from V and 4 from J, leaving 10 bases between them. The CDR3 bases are TGTGCCAGCAGCTTGGGTTTCGGGTCCTATGGCTACACCTTC. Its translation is CASSLGFGSYGYTF.

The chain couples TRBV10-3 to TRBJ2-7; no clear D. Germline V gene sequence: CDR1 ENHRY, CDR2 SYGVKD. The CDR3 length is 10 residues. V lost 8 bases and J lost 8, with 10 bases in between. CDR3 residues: CAIGVGKQYF. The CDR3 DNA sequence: TGTGCCATCGGGGTAGGCAAGCAGTACTTC.

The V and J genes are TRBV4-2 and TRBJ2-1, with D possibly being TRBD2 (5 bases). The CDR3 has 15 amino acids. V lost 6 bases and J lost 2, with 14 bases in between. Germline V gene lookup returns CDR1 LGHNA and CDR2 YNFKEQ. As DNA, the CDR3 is TGTGCCAGCAGTGTATTAGCGCCCGCCTACAATGAGCAGTTCTTC. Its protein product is CASSVLAPAYNEQFF.